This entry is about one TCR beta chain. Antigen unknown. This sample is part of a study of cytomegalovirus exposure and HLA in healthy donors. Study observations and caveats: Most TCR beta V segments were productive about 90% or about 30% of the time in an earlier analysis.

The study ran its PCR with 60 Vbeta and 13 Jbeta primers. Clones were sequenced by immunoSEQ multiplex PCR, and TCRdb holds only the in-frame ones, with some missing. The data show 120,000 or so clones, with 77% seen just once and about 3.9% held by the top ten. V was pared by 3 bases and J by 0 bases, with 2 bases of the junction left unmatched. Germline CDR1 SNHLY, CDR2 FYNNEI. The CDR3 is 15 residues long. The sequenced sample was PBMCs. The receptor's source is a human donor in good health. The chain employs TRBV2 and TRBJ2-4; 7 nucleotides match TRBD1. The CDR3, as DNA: TGTGCCAGCAGTGACAGGGGGTTAGCCAAAAACATTCAGTACTTC. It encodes CASSDRGLAKNIQYF.